These T cell receptor beta chains were read from a single sample in a study of CD8 T cells in Susac syndrome. From the immunoSEQ multiplex PCR reads, TCRdb called clonotypes with MiXCR, one entry per CDR3 protein. The sample yields around 170,000 distinct CDR3 sequences, 85% to 95% seen once. Sample: CD8+ T cells from PBMCs. These receptors all stem from a human donor with Susac syndrome. The CDR3 runs from the conserved cysteine through the conserved F or W. Each record gives: V gene, CDR3 length, D gene, CDR3 protein. D genes are given only for firm matches.

>TRBV28|15|TRBD2
CASSFSGGWANEQFF
>TRBV3-1|16|.
CASSQDVTYSGNTIYF
>TRBV6-1|18|.
CASSERGRLQQRSYEQYF
>TRBV20-1|16|TRBD1
CSARDSGTGPYTEAFF
>TRBV11-2|12|.
CATTSMNTEAFF
>TRBV7-8|19|.
CASSSWSQTGSRRNQPQHF
>TRBV5-6|17|.
CASSLESDGSSNYGYTF
>TRBV7-9|14|.
CASSHPGGNTEAFF
>TRBV5-1|14|.
CASSISGGTDTQYF
>TRBV4-1|19|TRBD1
CASSQGQRTGLPIDQPQHF
>TRBV6-1|17|.
CASSDQDRLGVGMPQHF
>TRBV7-9|15|.
CASSLGRLNNEKLFF
>TRBV9|16|TRBD2
CASSVALERGAETQYF
>TRBV7-9|14|TRBD1
CASSLGQGKNEQFF
>TRBV5-4|16|.
CASSLMGAPSGNTIYF
>TRBV19|15|.
CASSIAGGGSYEQYF
>TRBV5-1|13|TRBD1
CASTGTANYGYTF
>TRBV30|16|TRBD1
CAWSVYLDRVGGELFF
>TRBV28|16|TRBD2
CASSLGVGGSVYEQYF
>TRBV7-9|14|.
CASSQGLGKNIQYF
>TRBV25-1|15|TRBD1
CASSRQGVGQETQYF
>TRBV25-1|18|TRBD2
CASSEYRTSGTSTDTQYF
>TRBV5-1|16|.
CASSLTGTALAYEQYF
>TRBV27|16|.
CASSLSGRTTNYGYTF
>TRBV7-6|17|TRBD2
CASSPERSGPSTDTQYF
>TRBV7-8|14|.
CASSLGSENNEQFF
>TRBV14|13|.
CASSQGLQGPQHF
>TRBV20-1|12|TRBD1
CSAGGGYYGYTF
>TRBV15|15|.
CATSRDADRYNEQFF
>TRBV2|12|.
CAGKQGRYGYTF
>TRBV13|16|.
CASSLEAQEGGTEAFF
>TRBV15|14|.
CATSSGGATDTQYF
>TRBV13|16|TRBD1
CASSGHRGPESSPLHF
>TRBV28|14|.
CASSLGFTGNTIYF
>TRBV7-9|15|.
CASSLAGTKTGELFF
>TRBV21-1|11|.
CASSKFGEQYF
>TRBV14|14|.
CASSPLRGGYGYTF
>TRBV6-5|16|.
CASSYSGSTGDYGYTF
>TRBV12-3/TRBV12-4|14|.
CASSLVGPWDGYTF
>TRBV20-1|14|.
CSAYMAILFAEAFF
>TRBV4-1|15|.
CASSQKQGSGNTIYF
>TRBV10-3|15|TRBD1
CAISAEQGAGTEAFF
>TRBV20-1|14|.
CSASSDRPAYGYTF
>TRBV10-3|13|.
CAITGESYNEQFF
>TRBV27|14|TRBD1
CASSYRDRDQPQHF
>TRBV12-3/TRBV12-4|15|TRBD2
CASSFAGGGYNEQFF
>TRBV13|16|TRBD1
CASSLVTGQGTYEQYF
>TRBV29-1|15|TRBD2
CSVELAGPNTGELFF